The subject of this entry is one T cell receptor (beta chain). This sample was included in a study of blood T cell repertoires in COVID-19. The wider study: The samples span acute and convalescent COVID-19 from the United States, Italy and Spain.

The table came from immunoSEQ multiplex PCR; TCRdb's copy has only in-frame clones and leaves some out. The sample yields 200,000 to 300,000 clones, 87% seen once. Germline V CDR1 and CDR2: MDHEN, SYDVKM. V was trimmed by 5 bases and J by 2 bases, leaving 13 bases between them. The CDR3 extends over 15 amino acids. The V and J genes are TRBV28 and TRBJ1-5, with D perhaps TRBD1 (6 bases). Sample: peripheral blood. The clonotype was recovered from a man aged 55 to 70 who had recovered from COVID-19. The CDR3 DNA reads TGTGCCAGCAGTAGGGGGTGGTTAGGCAATCAGCCCCAGCATTTT. Translation gives CASSRGWLGNQPQHF.